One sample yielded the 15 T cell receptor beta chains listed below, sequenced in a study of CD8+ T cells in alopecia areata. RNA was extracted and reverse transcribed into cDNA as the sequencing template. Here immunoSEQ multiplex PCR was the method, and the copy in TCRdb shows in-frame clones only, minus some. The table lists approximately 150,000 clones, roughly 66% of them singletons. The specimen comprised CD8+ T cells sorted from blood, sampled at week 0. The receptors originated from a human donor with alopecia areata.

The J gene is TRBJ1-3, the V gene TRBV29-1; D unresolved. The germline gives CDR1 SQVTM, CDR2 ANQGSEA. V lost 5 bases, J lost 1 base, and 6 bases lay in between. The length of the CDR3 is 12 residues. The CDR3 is CSVPGSGNTIYF. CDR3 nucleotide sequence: TGCAGCGTTCCCGGGTCTGGAAACACCATATATTTT.

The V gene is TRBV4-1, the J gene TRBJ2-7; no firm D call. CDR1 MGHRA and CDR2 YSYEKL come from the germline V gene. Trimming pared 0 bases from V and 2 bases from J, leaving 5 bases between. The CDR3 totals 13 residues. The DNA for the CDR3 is TGCGCCAGCAGCCAAGATTATGCCTACGAGCAGTACTTC. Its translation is CASSQDYAYEQYF.

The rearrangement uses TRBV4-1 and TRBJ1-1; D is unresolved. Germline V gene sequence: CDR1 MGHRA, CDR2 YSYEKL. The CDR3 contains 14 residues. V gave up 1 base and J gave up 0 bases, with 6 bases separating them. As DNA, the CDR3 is TGCGCCAGCAGCCAAGGGGTCTTGAACACTGAAGCTTTCTTT. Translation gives CASSQGVLNTEAFF.

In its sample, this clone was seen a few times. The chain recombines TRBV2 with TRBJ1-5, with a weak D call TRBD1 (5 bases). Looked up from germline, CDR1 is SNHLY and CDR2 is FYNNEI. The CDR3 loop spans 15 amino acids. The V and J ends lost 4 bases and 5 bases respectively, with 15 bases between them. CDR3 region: CASSADPQGYQPQHF. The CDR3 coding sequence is TGTGCCAGCAGTGCGGATCCTCAGGGTTATCAGCCCCAGCATTTT.

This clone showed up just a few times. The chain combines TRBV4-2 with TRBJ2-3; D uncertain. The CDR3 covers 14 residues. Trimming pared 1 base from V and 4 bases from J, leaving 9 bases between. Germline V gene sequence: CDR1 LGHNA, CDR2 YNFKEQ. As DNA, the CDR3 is TGTGCCAGCAGCCAAGGAGCGACGTCAGATACGCAGTATTTT. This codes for CASSQGATSDTQYF.

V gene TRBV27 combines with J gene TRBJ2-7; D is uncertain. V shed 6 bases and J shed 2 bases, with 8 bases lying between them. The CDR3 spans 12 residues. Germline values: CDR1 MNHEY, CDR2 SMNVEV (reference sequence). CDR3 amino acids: CASSKGTYEQYF. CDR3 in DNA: TGTGCCAGCAGCAAAGGGACCTACGAGCAGTACTTC.

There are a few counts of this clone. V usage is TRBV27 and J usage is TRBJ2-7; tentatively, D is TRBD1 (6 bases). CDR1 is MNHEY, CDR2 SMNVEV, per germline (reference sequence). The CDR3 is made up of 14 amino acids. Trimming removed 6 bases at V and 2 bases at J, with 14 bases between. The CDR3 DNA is TGTGCCAGCAGCCACCTACGACAGGCCTACGAGCAGTACTTC. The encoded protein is CASSHLRQAYEQYF.

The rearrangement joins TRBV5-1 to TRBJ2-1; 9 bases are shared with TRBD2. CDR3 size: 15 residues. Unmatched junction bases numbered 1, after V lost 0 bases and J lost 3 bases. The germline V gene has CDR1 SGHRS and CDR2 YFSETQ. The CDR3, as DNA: TGCGCCAGCAGCTTGGAACTAGCGGGCTACAATGAGCAGTTCTTC. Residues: CASSLELAGYNEQFF.

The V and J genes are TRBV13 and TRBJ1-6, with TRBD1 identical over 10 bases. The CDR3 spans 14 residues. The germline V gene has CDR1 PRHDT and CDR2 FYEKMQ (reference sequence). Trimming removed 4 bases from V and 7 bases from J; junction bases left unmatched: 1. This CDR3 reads CASSSGQGNSPLHF. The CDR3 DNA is TGTGCCAGCAGCTCGGGACAGGGGAATTCACCCCTCCACTTT.

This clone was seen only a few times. The CDR3 coding sequence is TGCAGCGTTGTTAGTCGGAGCCAACCGTACGAGCAGTACTTC. It specifies CSVVSRSQPYEQYF. This chain links TRBV29-1 with TRBJ2-7; D ambiguous. Germline V gene sequence: CDR1 SQVTM, CDR2 ANQGSEA. The CDR3 has 14 residues. The V end lost 4 bases, the J end lost 4 bases, and 17 bases lay between the germline ends.

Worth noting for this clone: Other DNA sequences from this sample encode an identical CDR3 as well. CDR3 bases: TGTGCCAGCAGTTTGGGTGAGACCCAGTACTTC. As protein: CASSLGETQYF. The chain links TRBV27 to TRBJ2-5; unclear D gene. This CDR3 region has 11 residues. The V end lost 3 bases, the J end lost 5 bases, and 4 bases lay between the germline ends. Germline V CDR1 and CDR2: MNHEY, SMNVEV (reference sequence).

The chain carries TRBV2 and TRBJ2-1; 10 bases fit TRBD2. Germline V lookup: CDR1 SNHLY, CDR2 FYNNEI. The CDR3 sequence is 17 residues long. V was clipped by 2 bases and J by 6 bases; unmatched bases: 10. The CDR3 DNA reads TGTGCCAGCAGTGAATACCCCAGCGGGGGGGCCTTCAATGAGCAGTTCTTC. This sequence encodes CASSEYPSGGAFNEQFF.

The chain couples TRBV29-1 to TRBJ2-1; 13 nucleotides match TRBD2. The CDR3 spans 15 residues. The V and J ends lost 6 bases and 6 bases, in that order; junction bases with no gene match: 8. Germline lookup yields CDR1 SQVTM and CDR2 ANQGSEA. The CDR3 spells CSVTLAGGPSNEQFF. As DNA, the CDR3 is TGCAGCGTCACACTAGCGGGGGGGCCAAGCAATGAGCAGTTCTTC.

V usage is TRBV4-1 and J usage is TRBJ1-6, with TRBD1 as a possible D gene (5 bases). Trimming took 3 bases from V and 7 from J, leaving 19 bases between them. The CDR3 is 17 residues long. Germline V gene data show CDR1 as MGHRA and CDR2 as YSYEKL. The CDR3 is CASSQGRPGGRNSPLHF. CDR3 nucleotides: TGCGCCAGCAGCCAGGGGCGACCGGGAGGCCGCAATTCACCCCTCCACTTT.

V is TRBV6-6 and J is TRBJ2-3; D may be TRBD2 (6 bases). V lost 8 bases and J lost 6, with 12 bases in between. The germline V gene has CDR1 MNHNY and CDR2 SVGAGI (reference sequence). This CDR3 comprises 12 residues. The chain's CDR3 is CASLGGRDTQYF. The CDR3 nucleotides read TGTGCCAGCCTTGGGGGGAGGGATACGCAGTATTTT.